This T cell receptor (beta chain) was identified in a study of cytomegalovirus exposure and HLA in healthy donors. Looking at the study overall: A subsequent analysis stated that the 120 or so validation repertoires were run on the same platform as the 600 to 750 first-cohort repertoires. Whole-study findings and limits: Researchers counted around 180 TCR beta chains as cytomegalovirus-associated.

Note on this clone: No antigen is known for it.

The donors formed part of the approximately 120-subject validation cohort, distinct from the 666-subject first cohort. The V gene end was trimmed by 1 base and the J gene end by 2 bases; junction bases not matched to a gene: 7. The CDR3 has 16 amino acids. CDR1 and CDR2 from the germline V gene are LGHNA and YNFKEQ. Sequencing was performed with immunoSEQ multiplex PCR; in TCRdb, only in-frame clones are kept and a portion is missing. In the table there are about 240,000 clones, around 86% of which are singletons. This TCR was sampled from a woman under 40 in good health and CMV-seropositive. The chain joins TRBV4-2 to TRBJ2-5, with 7 positions matching TRBD2. The sample comprised PBMCs. The CDR3 nucleotides are TGTGCCAGCAGCCAAGGGGGGGGGAGGTGGCAAGAGACCCAGTACTTC. Translation: CASSQGGGRWQETQYF.